Listed below are T cell receptor beta chains from one sample, sequenced in a study of CD8+ T cells in alopecia areata. Libraries were prepared by immunoSEQ multiplex PCR; TCRdb keeps only in-frame clonotypes and omits some of them. The repertoire holds approximately 140,000 clones, approximately 87% seen once, with around 16% in the top ten. The sequencing used CD8+ T cells sorted from blood, collected at week 0. All receptors derive from a human donor with alopecia areata. Each CDR3 is given with its conserved first and last residue. A D gene is named only where the DNA matches it firmly. Not all rows give a size; the values are once, few, many and, for expanded clones, a class.

v_gene	j_gene	abundance	d_gene	CDR3aa	CDR3nt
TRBV7-6	TRBJ2-7	once	TRBD2	CASSLAGGLNEQYF	TGTGCCAGCAGCTTAGCGGGAGGGCTGAACGAGCAGTACTTC
TRBV7-8	TRBJ2-7	-	TRBD2	CASSPWTSGRAIDEQYF	TGTGCCAGCAGCCCCTGGACTAGCGGGAGGGCCATCGACGAGCAGTACTTC
TRBV6-5	TRBJ2-6	-	-	CASSSWSGANVLTF	TGTGCCAGCAGTTCCTGGTCTGGGGCCAACGTCCTGACTTTC
TRBV7-6	TRBJ1-2	-	-	CASSPTLGDLYGYTF	TGTGCCAGCAGCCCGACACTAGGGGACCTTTATGGCTACACCTTC
TRBV30	TRBJ2-1	-	-	CAWSSPGIEQFF	TGTGCCTGGAGTTCCCCGGGGATTGAGCAGTTCTTC
TRBV27	TRBJ2-1	-	TRBD1	CASGGQRDNEQFF	TGTGCCAGTGGGGGACAGCGAGACAATGAGCAGTTCTTC
TRBV5-6	TRBJ2-7	-	-	CASSLRNRFPYEQYF	TGTGCCAGCAGCTTGAGGAACAGGTTCCCCTACGAGCAGTACTTC
TRBV27	TRBJ2-6	-	-	CASSLSSSGANVLTF	TGTGCCAGCAGTTTATCTTCATCCGGGGCCAACGTCCTGACTTTC
TRBV4-1	TRBJ2-7	-	TRBD2	CASSQGTSGQSYEQYF	TGCGCCAGCAGCCAAGGAACTAGCGGGCAATCCTACGAGCAGTACTTC
TRBV30	TRBJ2-1	-	-	CAWSYGSSYNEQFF	TGTGCCTGGAGTTATGGGAGCTCCTACAATGAGCAGTTCTTC
TRBV4-2	TRBJ2-1	-	TRBD1	CASSRDFQGQGIDEQFF	TGTGCCAGCAGCCGAGATTTCCAGGGACAGGGGATCGATGAGCAGTTCTTC
TRBV4-1	TRBJ2-1	few	TRBD2	CASSEVAGGMGQFF	TGCGCCAGCAGCGAAGTAGCGGGAGGAATGGGTCAGTTCTTC
TRBV20-1	TRBJ2-7	-	-	CSAGPREQYF	TGCAGTGCGGGGCCCCGCGAGCAGTACTTC
TRBV7-9	TRBJ2-1	-	TRBD1	CASSSDRGFYNEQFF	TGTGCCAGCAGCTCGGACAGGGGATTCTACAATGAGCAGTTCTTC
TRBV30	TRBJ1-2	-	-	CAWSLGDPYGYTF	TGCGCCTGGAGTTTAGGGGATCCCTATGGCTACACCTTC
TRBV10-2	TRBJ2-1	-	TRBD2	CASSEKAVLAGGYNEQFF	TGCGCCAGCAGTGAGAAGGCGGTCCTAGCGGGGGGATACAATGAGCAGTTCTTC
TRBV11-2	TRBJ2-7	-	-	CASSSVTSGSYEQYF	TGTGCCAGCAGCTCCGTGACTAGTGGGTCCTACGAGCAGTACTTC
TRBV14	TRBJ2-6	-	-	CASSPTGANVLTF	TGTGCCAGCAGTCCCACTGGGGCCAACGTCCTGACTTTC
TRBV5-1	TRBJ2-7	-	-	CASSLLLAGDLYEQYF	TGCGCCAGCAGCTTGCTCCTCGCAGGGGACCTCTACGAGCAGTACTTC
TRBV29-1	TRBJ2-7	few	-	CSVRDGPYEQYF	TGCAGCGTTAGGGACGGACCCTACGAGCAGTACTTC
TRBV7-6	TRBJ1-1	once	TRBD1	CASSAGGGTEAFF	TGTGCCAGCAGTGCAGGGGGAGGCACTGAAGCTTTCTTT
TRBV25-1	TRBJ1-1	once	TRBD1	CASSGRTGGAGTEAFF	TGTGCCAGCAGTGGGAGGACAGGGGGCGCTGGCACTGAAGCTTTCTTT
TRBV29-1	TRBJ2-3	-	TRBD2	CSVELAGKGDTQYF	TGCAGCGTTGAACTAGCGGGTAAAGGGGATACGCAGTATTTT
TRBV7-8	TRBJ1-4	-	-	CASSQLSLTEEKRTNEKLFF	TGTGCCAGCAGCCAACTTTCCCTCACAGAGGAGAAAAGGACTAATGAAAAACTGTTTTTT